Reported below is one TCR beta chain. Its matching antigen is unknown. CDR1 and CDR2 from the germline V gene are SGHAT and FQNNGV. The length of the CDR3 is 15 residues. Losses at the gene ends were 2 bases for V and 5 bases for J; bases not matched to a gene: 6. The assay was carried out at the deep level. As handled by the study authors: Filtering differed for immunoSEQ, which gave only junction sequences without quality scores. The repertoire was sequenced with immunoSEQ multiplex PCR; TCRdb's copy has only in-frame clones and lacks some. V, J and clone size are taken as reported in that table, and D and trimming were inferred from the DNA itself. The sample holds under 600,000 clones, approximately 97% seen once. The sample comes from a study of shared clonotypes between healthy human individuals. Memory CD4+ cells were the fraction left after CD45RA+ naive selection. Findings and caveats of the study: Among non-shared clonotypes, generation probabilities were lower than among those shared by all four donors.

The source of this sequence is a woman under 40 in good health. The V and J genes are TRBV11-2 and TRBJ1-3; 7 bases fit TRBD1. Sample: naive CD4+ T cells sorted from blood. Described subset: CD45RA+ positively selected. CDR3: CASSLSGGGRNTIYF. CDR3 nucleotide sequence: TGTGCCAGCAGCTTATCAGGGGGTGGCAGAAACACCATATATTTT.